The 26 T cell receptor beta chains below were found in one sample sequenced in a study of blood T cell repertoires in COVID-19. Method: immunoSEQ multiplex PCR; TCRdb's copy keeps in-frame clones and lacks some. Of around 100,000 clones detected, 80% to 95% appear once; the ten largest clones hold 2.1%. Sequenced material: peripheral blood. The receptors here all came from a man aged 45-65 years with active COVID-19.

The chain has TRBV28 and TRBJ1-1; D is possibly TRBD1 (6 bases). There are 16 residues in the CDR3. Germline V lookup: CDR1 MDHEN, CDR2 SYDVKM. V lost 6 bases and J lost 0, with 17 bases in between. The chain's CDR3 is CASSLGGGRVNTEAFF. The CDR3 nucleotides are TGTGCCAGCAGCCTAGGGGGGGGCAGGGTGAACACTGAAGCTTTCTTT.

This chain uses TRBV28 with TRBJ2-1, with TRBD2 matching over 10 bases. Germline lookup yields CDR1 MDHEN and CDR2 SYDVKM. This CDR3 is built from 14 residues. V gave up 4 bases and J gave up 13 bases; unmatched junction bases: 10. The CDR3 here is CASSSPPTSGAQFF. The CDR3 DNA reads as TGTGCCAGCAGTTCCCCCCCCACTAGCGGGGCTCAGTTCTTC.

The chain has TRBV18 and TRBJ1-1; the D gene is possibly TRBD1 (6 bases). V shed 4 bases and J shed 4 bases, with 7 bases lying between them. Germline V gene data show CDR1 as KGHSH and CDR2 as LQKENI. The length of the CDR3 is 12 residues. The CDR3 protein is CASSQQGTEAFF. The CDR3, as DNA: TGTGCCAGCTCACAACAGGGCACTGAAGCTTTCTTT.

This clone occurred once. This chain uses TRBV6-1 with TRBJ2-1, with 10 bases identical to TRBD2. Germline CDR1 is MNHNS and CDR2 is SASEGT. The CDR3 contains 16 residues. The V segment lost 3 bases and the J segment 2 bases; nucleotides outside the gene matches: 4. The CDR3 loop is CASSDPSGGAYNEQFF. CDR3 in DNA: TGTGCCAGCAGTGACCCCAGCGGGGGGGCCTACAATGAGCAGTTCTTC.

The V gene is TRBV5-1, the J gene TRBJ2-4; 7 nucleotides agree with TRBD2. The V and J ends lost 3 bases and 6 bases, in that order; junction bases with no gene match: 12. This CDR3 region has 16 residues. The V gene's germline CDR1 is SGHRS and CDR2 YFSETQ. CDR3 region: CASSWGGLSDGNIQYF. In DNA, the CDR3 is TGCGCCAGCAGCTGGGGGGGACTATCTGATGGAAACATTCAGTACTTC. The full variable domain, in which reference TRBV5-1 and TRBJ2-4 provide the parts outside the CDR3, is KAGVTQTPRYLIKTRGQQVTLSCSPISGHRSVSWYQQTPGQGLQFLFEYFSETQRNKGNFPGRFSGRQFSNSRSEMNVSTLELGDSALYLCASSWGGLSDGNIQYFGAGTRLSVL.

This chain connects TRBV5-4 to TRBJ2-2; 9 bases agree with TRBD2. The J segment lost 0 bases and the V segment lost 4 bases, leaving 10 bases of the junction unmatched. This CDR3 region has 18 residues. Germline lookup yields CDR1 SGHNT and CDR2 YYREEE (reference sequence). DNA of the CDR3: TGTGCCAGCAGCCTCCCCCGGCAGCGGGGGGCGAACACCGGGGAGCTGTTTTTT. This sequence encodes CASSLPRQRGANTGELFF.

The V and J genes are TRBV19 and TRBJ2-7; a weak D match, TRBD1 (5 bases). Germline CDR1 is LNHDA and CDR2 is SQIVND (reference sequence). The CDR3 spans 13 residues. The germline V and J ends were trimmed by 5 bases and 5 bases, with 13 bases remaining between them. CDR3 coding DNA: TGTGCCAGTAGTTTCCAGGGTGGCAACGAGCAGTACTTC. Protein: CASSFQGGNEQYF.

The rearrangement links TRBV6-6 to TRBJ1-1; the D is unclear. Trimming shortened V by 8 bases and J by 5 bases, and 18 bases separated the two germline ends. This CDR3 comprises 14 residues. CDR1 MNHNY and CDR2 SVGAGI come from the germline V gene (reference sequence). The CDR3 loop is CASDDAPRETEAFF. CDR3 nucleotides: TGTGCCAGCGACGACGCGCCCCGGGAGACTGAAGCTTTCTTT.

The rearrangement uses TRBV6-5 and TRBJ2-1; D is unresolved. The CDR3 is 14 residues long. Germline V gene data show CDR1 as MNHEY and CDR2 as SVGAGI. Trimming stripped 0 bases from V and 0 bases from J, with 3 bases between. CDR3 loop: CASSYSYSYNEQFF. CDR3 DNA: TGTGCCAGCAGTTACTCCTACTCCTACAATGAGCAGTTCTTC.

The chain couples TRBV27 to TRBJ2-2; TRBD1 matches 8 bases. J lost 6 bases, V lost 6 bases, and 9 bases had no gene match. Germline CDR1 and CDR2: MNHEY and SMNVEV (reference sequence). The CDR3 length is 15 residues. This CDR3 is CASSLDRVKAGELFF. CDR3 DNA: TGTGCCAGCAGCCTGGACAGGGTAAAAGCCGGGGAGCTGTTTTTT.

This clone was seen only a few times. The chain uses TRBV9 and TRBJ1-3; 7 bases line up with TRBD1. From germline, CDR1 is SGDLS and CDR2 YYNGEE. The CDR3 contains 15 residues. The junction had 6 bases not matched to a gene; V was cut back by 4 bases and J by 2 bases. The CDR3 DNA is TGTGCCAGCAGCCGACAGGGTCTACCTGGAAACACCATATATTTT. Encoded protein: CASSRQGLPGNTIYF. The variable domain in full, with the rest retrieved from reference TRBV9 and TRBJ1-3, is DSGVTQTPKHLITATGQRVTLRCSPRSGDLSVYWYQQSLDQGLQFLIQYYNGEERAKGNILERFSAQQFPDLHSELNLSSLELGDSALYFCASSRQGLPGNTIYFGEGSWLTVV.

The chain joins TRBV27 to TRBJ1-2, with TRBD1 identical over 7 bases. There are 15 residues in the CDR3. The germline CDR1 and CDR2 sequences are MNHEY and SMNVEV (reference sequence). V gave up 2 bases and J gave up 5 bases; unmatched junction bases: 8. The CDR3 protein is CASSLRASRGYGYTF. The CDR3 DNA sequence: TGTGCCAGCAGTTTACGGGCTTCCAGGGGGTATGGCTACACCTTC.

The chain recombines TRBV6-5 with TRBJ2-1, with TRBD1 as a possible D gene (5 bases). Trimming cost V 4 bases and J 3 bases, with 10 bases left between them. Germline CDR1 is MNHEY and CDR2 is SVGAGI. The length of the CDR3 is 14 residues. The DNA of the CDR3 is TGTGCCAGCAGTTCCCCAGACAGCTACAATGAGCAGTTCTTC. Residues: CASSSPDSYNEQFF.

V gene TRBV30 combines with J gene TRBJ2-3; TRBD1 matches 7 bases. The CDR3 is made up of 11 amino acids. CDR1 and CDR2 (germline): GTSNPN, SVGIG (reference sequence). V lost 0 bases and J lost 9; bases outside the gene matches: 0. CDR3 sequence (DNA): TGTGCCTGGAGTGTCAGGGGGACGCAGTATTTT. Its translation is CAWSVRGTQYF.

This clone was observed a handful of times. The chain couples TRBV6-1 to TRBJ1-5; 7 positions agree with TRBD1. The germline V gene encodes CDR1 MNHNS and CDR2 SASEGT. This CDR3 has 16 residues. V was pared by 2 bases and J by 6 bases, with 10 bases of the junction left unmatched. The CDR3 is CASSEFLGTVAQPQHF. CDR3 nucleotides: TGTGCCAGCAGTGAATTTTTGGGGACAGTTGCTCAGCCCCAGCATTTT.

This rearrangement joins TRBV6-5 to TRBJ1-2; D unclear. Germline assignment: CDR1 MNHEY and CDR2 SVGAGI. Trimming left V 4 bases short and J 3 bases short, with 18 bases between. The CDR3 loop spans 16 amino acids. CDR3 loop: CASSSYVSGRYYGYTF. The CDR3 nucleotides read TGTGCCAGCAGTTCCTATGTTAGCGGGCGGTACTATGGCTACACCTTC.

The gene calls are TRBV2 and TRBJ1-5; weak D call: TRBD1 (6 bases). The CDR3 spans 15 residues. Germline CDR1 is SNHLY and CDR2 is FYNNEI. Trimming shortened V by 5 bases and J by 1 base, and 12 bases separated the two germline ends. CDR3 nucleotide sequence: TGTGCCAGCAGTCGGGACGGACAGAGCAATCAGCCCCAGCATTTT. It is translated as CASSRDGQSNQPQHF.

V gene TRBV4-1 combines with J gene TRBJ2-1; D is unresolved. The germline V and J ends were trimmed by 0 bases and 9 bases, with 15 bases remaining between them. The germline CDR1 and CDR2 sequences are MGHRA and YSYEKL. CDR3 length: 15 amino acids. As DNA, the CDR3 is TGCGCCAGCAGCCAAGAAAGCCTAGTGGTACGTGAGCAGTTCTTC. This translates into CASSQESLVVREQFF.

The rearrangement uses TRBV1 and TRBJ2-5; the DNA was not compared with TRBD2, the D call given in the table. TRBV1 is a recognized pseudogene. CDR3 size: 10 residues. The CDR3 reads CTSSPFSQYF. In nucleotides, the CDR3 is TGCACCAGCAGCCCGTTCTCCCAGTACTTC.

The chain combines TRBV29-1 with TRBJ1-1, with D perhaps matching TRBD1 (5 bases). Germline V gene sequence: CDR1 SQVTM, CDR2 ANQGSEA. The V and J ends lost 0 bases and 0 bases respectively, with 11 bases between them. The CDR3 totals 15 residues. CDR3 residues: CSVEDNRGMNTEAFF. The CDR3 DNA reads TGCAGCGTTGAAGATAACCGGGGGATGAACACTGAAGCTTTCTTT.

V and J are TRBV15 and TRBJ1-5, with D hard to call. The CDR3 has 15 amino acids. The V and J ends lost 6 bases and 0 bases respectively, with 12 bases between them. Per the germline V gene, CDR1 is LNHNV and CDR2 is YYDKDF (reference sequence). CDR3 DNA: TGTGCCACCAGATCCAATTCAGGTAGCAATCAGCCCCAGCATTTT. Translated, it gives CATRSNSGSNQPQHF.

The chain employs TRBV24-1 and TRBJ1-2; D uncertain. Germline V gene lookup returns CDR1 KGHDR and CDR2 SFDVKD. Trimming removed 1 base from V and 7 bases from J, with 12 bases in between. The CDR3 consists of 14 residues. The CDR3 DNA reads TGTGCCACCAGTGATTTATCCCTCACACGTGGCTACACCTTC. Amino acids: CATSDLSLTRGYTF.

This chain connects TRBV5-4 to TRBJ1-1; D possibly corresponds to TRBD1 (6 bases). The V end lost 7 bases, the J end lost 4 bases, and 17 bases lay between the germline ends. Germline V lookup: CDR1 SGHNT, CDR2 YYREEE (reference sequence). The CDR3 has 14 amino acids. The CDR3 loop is CASGNRALGTEAFF. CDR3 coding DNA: TGTGCCAGCGGCAACAGGGCATTAGGCACTGAAGCTTTCTTT.

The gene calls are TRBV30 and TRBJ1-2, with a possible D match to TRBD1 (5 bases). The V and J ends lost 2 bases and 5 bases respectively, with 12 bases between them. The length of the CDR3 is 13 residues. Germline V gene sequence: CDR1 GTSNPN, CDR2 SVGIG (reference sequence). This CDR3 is CAWSSQGQYGYTF. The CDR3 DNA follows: TGTGCCTGGAGTTCCCAGGGCCAATATGGCTACACCTTC.

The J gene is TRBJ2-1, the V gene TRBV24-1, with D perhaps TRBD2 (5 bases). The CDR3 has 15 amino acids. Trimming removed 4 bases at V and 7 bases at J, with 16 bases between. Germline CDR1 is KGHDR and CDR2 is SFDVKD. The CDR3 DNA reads TGTGCCACCAGTGAACCCAGTGGAAGAGGGAATGAGCAGTTCTTC. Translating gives CATSEPSGRGNEQFF.

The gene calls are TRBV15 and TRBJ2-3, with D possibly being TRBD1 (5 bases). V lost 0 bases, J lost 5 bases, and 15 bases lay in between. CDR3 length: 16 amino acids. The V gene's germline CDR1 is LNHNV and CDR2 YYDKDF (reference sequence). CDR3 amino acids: CATSRDSRGVQDTQYF. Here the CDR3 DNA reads TGTGCCACCAGCAGAGATTCAAGGGGTGTGCAAGATACGCAGTATTTT.